The clone carrying this T cell receptor (beta chain) has a handful of counts. TCRbeta library construction was performed incorporating unique molecular identifiers. TCRdb independently ran MiXCR on the PCR reads; one entry per CDR3 protein. This sample yields some 200,000 distinct CDR3 sequences, of which over 9.5% are seen a single time; 5.1% belongs to the top ten. This entry belongs to a study of T-cell reconstitution after alpha-beta-depleted transplantation in children. Looked up from germline, CDR1 is SGHTA and CDR2 is FQGTGA. The V and J ends lost 5 bases and 2 bases respectively, with 7 bases between them. The CDR3 is 13 residues long.

This chain joins TRBV7-3 and TRBJ1-3; D not certain. The material was PBMCs from the stem cell graft donor, obtained from the stem cell graft. The sequence derives from a human donor who donated a stem cell graft to a child with SCID. DNA for the CDR3: TGTGCCAGCAGCCCAGCCCCTGGAAACACCATATATTTT. Translated, it gives CASSPAPGNTIYF.